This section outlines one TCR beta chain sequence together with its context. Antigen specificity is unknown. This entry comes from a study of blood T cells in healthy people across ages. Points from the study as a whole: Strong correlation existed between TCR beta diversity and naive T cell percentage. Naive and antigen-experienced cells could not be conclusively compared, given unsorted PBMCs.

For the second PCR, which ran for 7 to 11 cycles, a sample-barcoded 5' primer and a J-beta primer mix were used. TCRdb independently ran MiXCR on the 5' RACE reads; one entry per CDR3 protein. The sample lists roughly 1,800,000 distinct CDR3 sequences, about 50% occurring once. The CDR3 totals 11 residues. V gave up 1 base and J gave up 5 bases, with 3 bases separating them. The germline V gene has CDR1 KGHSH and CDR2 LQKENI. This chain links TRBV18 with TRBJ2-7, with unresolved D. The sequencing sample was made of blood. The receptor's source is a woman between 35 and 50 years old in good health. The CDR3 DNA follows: TGTGCCAGCTCACCACAGAACGAGCAGTACTTC. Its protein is CASSPQNEQYF.